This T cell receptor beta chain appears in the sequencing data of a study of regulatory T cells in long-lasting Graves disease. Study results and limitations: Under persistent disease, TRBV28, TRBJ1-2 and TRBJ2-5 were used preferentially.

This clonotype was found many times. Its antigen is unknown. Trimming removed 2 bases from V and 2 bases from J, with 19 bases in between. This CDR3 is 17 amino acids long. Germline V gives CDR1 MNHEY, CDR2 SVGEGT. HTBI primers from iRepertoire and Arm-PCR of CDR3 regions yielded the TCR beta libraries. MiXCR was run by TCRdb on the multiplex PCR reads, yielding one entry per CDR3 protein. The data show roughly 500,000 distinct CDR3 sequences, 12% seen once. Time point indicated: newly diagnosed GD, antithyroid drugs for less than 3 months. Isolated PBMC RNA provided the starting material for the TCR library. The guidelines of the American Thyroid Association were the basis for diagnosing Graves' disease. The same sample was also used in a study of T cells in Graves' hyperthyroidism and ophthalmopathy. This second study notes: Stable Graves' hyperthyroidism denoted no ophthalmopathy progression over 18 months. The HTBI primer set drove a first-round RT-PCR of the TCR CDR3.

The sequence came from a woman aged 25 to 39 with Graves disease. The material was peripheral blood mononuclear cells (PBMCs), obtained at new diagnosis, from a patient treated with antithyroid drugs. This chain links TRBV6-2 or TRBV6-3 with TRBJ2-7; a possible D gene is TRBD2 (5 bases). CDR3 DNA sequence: TGTGCCAGCAGTTACAATCTGGCCAGCATCGGGGCCTACGAGCAGTACTTC. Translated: CASSYNLASIGAYEQYF.